Listed here is a single T cell receptor (beta chain). Its antigen remains unknown. The input for sorted-subset replicate PCRs was approximately 190 ng DNA, some 28,000 T cell genomes. Assay used: immunoSEQ multiplex PCR; TCRdb lists only in-frame clones, some missing. The sample includes 1.5 million to 1.9 million clones, approximately 98% of them seen just once. This sample was included in a study of shared clonotypes between healthy human individuals. Whole-study findings and limits: Limitation of the genetic and exposure-history diversity represented came from the few donors.

The investigators split CD4+ cells into a CD45RA+ naive subset and a CD45RA-negative memory subset. The receptor comes from a young man in good health. Sequencing was performed on naive CD4+ T cells sorted from blood. Subset denoted: CD45RA+ positively selected.

The CDR3 region is CASSGVHNQPQHF. The CDR3 coding sequence is TGTGCCAGCAGTGGCGTTCACAATCAGCCCCAGCATTTT. The chain employs TRBV25-1 and TRBJ1-5; D call uncertain. This CDR3 has 13 amino acids. Germline CDR1 is MGHDK and CDR2 is SYGVNS. V lost 4 bases, J lost 3 bases, and 7 bases lay in between. The whole variable domain, remainder taken from reference TRBV25-1 and TRBJ1-5, is EADIYQTPRYLVIGTGKKITLECSQTMGHDKMYWYQQDPGMELHLIHYSYGVNSTEKGDLSSESTVSRIRTEHFPLTLESARPSHTSQYLCASSGVHNQPQHFGDGTRLSIL.